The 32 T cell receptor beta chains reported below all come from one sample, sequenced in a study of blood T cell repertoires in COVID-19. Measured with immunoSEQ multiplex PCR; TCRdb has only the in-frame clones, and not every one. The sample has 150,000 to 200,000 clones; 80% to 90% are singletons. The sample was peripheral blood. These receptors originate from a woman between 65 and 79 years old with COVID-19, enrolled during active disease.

CDR3 protein: CASRRGTGPYNEQFF. The CDR3 nucleotides are TGTGCCAGTAGGAGGGGGACAGGGCCGTACAATGAGCAGTTCTTC. This sequence joins TRBV19 and TRBJ2-1, with 9 bases identical to TRBD1. Germline CDR1 reads LNHDA; CDR2 reads SQIVND (reference sequence). The CDR3 is 15 residues long. V was pared by 6 bases and J by 4 bases, with 7 bases of the junction left unmatched. Full variable domain (remainder filled in from reference TRBV19 and TRBJ2-1): DGGITQSPKYLFRKEGQNVTLSCEQNLNHDAMYWYRQDPGQGLRLIYYSQIVNDFQKGDIAEGYSVSREKKESFPLTVTSAQKNPTAFYLCASRRGTGPYNEQFFGPGTRLTVL.

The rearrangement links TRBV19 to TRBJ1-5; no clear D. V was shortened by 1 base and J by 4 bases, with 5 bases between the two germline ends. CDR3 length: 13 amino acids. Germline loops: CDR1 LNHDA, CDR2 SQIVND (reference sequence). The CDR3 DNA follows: TGTGCCAGTAGTATAGCTCTAAATCAGCCCCAGCATTTT. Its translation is CASSIALNQPQHF.

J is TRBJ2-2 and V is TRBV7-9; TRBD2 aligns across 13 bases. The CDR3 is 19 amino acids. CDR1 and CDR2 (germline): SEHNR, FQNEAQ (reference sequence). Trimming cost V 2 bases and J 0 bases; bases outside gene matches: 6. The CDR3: CASSLTGLAGVANTGELFF. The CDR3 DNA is TGTGCCAGCAGCTTAACAGGACTAGCGGGAGTTGCGAACACCGGGGAGCTGTTTTTT.

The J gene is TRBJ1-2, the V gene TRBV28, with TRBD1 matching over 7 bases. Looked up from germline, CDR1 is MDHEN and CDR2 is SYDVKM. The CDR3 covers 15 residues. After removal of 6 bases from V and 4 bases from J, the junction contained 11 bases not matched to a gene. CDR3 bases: TGTGCCAGCAGCCGAAAACGGACAGGTCTCTATGGCTACACCTTC. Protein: CASSRKRTGLYGYTF.

The CDR3: CASSQDRQGNQPQHF. The CDR3 DNA reads as TGCGCCAGCAGCCAAGATCGGCAGGGGAATCAGCCCCAGCATTTT. The V and J genes are TRBV4-3 and TRBJ1-5, with D perhaps matching TRBD1 (6 bases). Per the germline V gene, CDR1 is LGHNA and CDR2 is YSLEER. This CDR3 is built from 15 residues. The ends were cut back, 0 bases at V and 4 bases at J, with 10 bases in the middle.

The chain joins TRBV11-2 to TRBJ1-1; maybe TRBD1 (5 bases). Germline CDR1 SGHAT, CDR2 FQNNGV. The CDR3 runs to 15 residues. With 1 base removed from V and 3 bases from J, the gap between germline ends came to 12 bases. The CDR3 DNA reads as TGTGCCAGCAGCTTAGTGGGCGGGGGGTACACTGAAGCTTTCTTT. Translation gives CASSLVGGGYTEAFF.

In DNA, the CDR3 is TGTGCCAGCAGCCGTCCCGGGACAGGGGAGGGCTATGGCTACACCTTC. This gives the protein CASSRPGTGEGYGYTF. This chain uses TRBV5-4 with TRBJ1-2; 10 bases are a match to TRBD1. V gave up 4 bases and J gave up 4 bases; unmatched junction bases: 10. Germline V gene data show CDR1 as SGHNT and CDR2 as YYREEE (reference sequence). The CDR3 consists of 16 residues.

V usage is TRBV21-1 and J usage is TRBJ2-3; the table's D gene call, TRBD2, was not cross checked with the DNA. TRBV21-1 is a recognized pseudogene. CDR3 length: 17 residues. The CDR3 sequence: CASIGSLAGPSTDTQYF. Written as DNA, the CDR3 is TGTGCCAGCATAGGGTCACTAGCGGGGCCTAGCACAGATACGCAGTATTTT.

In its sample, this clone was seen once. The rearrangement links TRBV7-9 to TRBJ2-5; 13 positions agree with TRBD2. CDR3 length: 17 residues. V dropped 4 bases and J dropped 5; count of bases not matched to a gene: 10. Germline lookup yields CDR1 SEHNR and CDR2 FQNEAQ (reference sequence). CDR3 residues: CASSSTSGRALMETQYF. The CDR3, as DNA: TGTGCCAGCAGCTCCACTAGCGGGAGGGCCCTGATGGAGACCCAGTACTTC.

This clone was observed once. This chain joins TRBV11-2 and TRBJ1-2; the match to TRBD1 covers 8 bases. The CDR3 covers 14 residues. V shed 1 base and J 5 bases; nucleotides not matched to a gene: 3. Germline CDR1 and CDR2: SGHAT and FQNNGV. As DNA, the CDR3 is TGTGCCAGCAGCTTAGTACAGGGGGGATATGGCTACACCTTC. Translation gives CASSLVQGGYGYTF.

The CDR3 is CATSGSGTLYNEQFF. CDR3 sequence (DNA): TGTGCCACCAGTGGTAGCGGCACTCTCTACAATGAGCAGTTCTTC. The J gene is TRBJ2-1, the V gene TRBV24-1; D may be TRBD2 (6 bases). Looked up from germline, CDR1 is KGHDR and CDR2 is SFDVKD. Trimming stripped 5 bases from V and 3 bases from J, with 13 bases between. The CDR3 runs 15 residues.

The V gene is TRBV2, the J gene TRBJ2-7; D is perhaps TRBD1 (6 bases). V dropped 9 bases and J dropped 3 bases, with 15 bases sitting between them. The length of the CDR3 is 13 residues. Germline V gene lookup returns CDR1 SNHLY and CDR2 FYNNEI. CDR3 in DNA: TGTGCCAGAGGGGGAGTGGACGGCTACGAGCAGTACTTC. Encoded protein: CARGGVDGYEQYF.

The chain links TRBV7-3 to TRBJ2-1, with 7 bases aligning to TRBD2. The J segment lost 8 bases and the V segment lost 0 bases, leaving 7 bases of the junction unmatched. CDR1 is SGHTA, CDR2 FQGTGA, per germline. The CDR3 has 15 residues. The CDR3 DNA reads TGTGCCAGCAGCTTAACGGTTCTAGCGGCGGATGAGCAGTTCTTC. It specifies CASSLTVLAADEQFF.

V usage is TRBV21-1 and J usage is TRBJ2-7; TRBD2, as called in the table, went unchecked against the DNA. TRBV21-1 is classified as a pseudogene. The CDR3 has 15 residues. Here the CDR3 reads CASSKFKRERYEQYF. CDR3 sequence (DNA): TGTGCCAGCAGCAAATTCAAGCGGGAGAGGTACGAGCAGTACTTC.

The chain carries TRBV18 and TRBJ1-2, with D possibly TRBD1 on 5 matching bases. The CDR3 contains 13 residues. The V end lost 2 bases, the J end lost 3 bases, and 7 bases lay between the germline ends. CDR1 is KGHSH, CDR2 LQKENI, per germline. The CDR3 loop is CASSPGGDYGYTF. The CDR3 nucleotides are TGTGCCAGCTCACCAGGAGGGGACTATGGCTACACCTTC.

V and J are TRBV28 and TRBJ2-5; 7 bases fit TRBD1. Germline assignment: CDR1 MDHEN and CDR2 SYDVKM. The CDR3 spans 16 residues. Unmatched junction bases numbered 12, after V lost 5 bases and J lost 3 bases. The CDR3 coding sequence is TGTGCCAGCAGTCCTCCGACATTAACAGGGGAAGAGACCCAGTACTTC. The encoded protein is CASSPPTLTGEETQYF.

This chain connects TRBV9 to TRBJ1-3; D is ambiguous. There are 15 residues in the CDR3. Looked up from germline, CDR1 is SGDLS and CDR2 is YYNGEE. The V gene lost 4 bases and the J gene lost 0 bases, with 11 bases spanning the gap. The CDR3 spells CASSSRQSSGNTIYF. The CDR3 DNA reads TGTGCCAGCAGCTCCCGCCAGTCCTCTGGAAACACCATATATTTT.

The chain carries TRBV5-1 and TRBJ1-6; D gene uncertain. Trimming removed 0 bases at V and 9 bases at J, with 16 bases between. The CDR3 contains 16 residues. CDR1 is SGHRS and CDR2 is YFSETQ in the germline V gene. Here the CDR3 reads CASSLAYGKGLSPLHF. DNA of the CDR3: TGCGCCAGCAGCTTGGCCTACGGGAAGGGCCTTTCACCCCTCCACTTT.

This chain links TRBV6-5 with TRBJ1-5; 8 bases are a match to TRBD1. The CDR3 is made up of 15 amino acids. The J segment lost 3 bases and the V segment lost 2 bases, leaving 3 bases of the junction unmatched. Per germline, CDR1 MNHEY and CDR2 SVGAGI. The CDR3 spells CASSYARGLNQPQHF. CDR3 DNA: TGTGCCAGCAGTTACGCCAGGGGGCTCAATCAGCCCCAGCATTTT.

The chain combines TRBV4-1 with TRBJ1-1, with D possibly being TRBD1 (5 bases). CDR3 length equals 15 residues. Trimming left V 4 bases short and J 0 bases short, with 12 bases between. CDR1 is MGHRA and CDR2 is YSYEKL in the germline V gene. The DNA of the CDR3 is TGCGCCAGCAGCCCTCCCAGGGAAGTGAACACTGAAGCTTTCTTT. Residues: CASSPPREVNTEAFF.

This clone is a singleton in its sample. CDR3 protein: CAISPSRIFEKLFF. The CDR3 DNA sequence: TGTGCCATCTCCCCATCTAGAATATTCGAAAAACTGTTTTTT. This rearrangement joins TRBV28 to TRBJ1-4; D remains ambiguous. The CDR3 runs to 14 residues. V was cut by 10 bases and J by 8 bases, with 20 bases left in between. CDR1 and CDR2 from the germline V gene are MDHEN and SYDVKM.

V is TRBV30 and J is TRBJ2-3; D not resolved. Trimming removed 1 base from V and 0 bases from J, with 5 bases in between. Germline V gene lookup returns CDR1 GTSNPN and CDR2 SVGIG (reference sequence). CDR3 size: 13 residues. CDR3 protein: CAWSGGSTDTQYF. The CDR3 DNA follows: TGTGCCTGGAGTGGAGGCAGCACAGATACGCAGTATTTT.

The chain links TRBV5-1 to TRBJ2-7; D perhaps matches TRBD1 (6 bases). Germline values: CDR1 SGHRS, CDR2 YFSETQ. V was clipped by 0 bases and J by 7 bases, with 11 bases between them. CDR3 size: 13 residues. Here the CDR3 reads CASSLEGVGEQYF. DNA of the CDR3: TGCGCCAGCAGCTTGGAGGGGGTGGGAGAGCAGTACTTC.

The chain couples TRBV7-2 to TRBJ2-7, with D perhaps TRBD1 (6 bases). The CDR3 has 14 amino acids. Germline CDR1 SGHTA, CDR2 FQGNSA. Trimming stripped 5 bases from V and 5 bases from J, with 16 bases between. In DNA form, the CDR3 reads TGTGCCAGCAGCCCCCCCCACAGGGTCAACGAGCAGTACTTC. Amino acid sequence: CASSPPHRVNEQYF.

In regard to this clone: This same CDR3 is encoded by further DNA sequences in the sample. In DNA, the CDR3 is TGCGCCAGCAGCCTAGGGACAGTTTACGAGCAGTACTTC. Translated, it gives CASSLGTVYEQYF. The chain has TRBV5-1 and TRBJ2-7; 7 nucleotides match TRBD1. V lost 4 bases and J lost 4; bases outside the gene matches: 5. The CDR3 runs to 13 residues. Germline values: CDR1 SGHRS, CDR2 YFSETQ.

The CDR3, as DNA: TGTGCCAGCAGCTTAGTCCAGAACACTGAAGCTTTCTTT. Encoded protein: CASSLVQNTEAFF. The chain combines TRBV7-9 with TRBJ1-1, with D hard to call. The CDR3 extends over 13 amino acids. Trimming pared 1 base from V and 1 base from J, leaving 4 bases between. Germline lookup yields CDR1 SEHNR and CDR2 FQNEAQ (reference sequence).

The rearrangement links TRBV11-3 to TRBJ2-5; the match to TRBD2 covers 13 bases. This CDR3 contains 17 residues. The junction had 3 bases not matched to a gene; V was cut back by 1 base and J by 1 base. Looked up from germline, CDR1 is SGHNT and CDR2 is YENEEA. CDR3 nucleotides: TGTGCCAGCAGCTTAGGGGGACTAGCGGGGACCCAAGAGACCCAGTACTTC. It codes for CASSLGGLAGTQETQYF.

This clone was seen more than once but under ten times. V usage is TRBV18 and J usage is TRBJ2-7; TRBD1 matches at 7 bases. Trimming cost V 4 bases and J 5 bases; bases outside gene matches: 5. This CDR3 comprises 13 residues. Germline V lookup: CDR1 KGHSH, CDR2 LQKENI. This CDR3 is CASSLGQGDEQYF. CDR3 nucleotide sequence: TGTGCCAGCTCACTCGGCCAGGGGGACGAGCAGTACTTC.

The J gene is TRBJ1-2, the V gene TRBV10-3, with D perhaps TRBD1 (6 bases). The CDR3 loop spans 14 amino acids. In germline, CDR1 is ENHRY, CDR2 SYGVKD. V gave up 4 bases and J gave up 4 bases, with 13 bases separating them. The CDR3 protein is CAISVEGGIYGYTF. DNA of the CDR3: TGTGCCATCAGTGTGGAGGGGGGGATCTATGGCTACACCTTC.

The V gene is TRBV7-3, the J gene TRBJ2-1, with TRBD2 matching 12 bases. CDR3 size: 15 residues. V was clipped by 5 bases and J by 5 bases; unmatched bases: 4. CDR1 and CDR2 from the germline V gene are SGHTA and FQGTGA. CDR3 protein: CASSPRTSGNNEQFF. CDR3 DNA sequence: TGTGCCAGCAGCCCCAGGACTAGCGGGAACAATGAGCAGTTCTTC. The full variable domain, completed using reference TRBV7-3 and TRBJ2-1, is GAGVSQTPSNKVTEKGKYVELRCDPISGHTALYWYRQSLGQGPEFLIYFQGTGAADDSGLPNDRFFAVRPEGSVSTLKIQRTERGDSAVYLCASSPRTSGNNEQFFGPGTRLTVL.

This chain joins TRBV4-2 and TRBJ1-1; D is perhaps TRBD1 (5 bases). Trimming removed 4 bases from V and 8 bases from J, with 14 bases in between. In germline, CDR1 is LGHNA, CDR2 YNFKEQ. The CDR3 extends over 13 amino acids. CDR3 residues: CASSPTEDEEAFF. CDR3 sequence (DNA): TGTGCCAGCAGCCCGACAGAGGACGAGGAAGCTTTCTTT.

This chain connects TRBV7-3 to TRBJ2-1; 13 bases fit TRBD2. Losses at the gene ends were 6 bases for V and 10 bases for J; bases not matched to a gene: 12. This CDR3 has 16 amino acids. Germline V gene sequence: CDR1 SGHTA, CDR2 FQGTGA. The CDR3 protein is CASRPPGTSGIGEQFF. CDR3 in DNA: TGTGCCAGCAGGCCCCCCGGGACTAGCGGGATCGGCGAGCAGTTCTTC.